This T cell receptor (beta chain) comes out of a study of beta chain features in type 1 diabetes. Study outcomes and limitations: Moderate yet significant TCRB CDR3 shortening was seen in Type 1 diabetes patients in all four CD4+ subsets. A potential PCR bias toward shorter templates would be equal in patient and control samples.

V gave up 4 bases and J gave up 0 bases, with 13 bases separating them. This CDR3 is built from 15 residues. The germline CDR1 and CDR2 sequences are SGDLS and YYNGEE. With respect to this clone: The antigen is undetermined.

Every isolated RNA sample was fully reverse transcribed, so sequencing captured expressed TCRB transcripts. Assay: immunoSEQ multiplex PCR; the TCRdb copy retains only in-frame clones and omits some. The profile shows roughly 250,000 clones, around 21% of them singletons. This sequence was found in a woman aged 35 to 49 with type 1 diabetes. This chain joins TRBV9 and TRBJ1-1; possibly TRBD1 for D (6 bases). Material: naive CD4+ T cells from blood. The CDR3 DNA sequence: TGTGCCAGCAGCCCTGGACAGCCTTTGAACACTGAAGCTTTCTTT. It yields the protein CASSPGQPLNTEAFF. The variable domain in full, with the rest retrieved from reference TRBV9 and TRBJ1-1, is DSGVTQTPKHLITATGQRVTLRCSPRSGDLSVYWYQQSLDQGLQFLIQYYNGEERAKGNILERFSAQQFPDLHSELNLSSLELGDSALYFCASSPGQPLNTEAFFGQGTRLTVV.